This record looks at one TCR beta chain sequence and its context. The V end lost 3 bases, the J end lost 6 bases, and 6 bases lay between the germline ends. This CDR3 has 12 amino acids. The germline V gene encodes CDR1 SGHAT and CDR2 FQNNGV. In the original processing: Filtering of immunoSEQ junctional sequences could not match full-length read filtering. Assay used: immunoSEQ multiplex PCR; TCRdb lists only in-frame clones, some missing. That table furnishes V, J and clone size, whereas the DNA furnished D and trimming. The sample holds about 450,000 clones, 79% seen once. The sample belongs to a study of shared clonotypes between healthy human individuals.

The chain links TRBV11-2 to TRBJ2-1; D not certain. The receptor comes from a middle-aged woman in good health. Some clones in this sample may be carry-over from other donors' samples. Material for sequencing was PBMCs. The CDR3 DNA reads TGTGCCAGCAGCTTGGCCCTCAATGAGCAGTTCTTC. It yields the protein CASSLALNEQFF. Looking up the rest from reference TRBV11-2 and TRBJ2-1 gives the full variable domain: EAGVAQSPRYKIIEKRQSVAFWCNPISGHATLYWYQQILGQGPKLLIQFQNNGVVDDSQLPKDRFSAERLKGVDSTLKIQPAKLEDSAVYLCASSLALNEQFFGPGTRLTVL.